Listed below are T cell receptor beta chains from one sample, sequenced in a study of T-cell memory formation after mild COVID-19. TCRdb analysed the 5' RACE reads with MiXCR anew, one entry per CDR3 protein. Of 150,000 to 200,000 distinct CDR3 sequences listed, over 20% were seen once; the top ten hold roughly 23%. The sequenced sample consisted of PBMCs or a T cell subset sorted from them (not recorded which). The receptors stem from an adult woman who had mild COVID-19 (a few samples of this study predate the infection). Cell type and time point are not known. Each CDR3 is given with its conserved first and last residue. A D gene is named only where the DNA matches it firmly. The size field is filled for only some rows; it gives once, few, many or a size class.

.	TRBV7-3	17	TRBJ2-5	.	TGTGCCAGCAGCTTAAGGCCTCGACGGGGGTCCCAAGAGACCCAGTACTTC	CASSLRPRRGSQETQYF
.	TRBV10-1	13	TRBJ1-2	.	TGCGCCAGCAATGACATGGGCCCGGGGGGCTACACCTTC	CASNDMGPGGYTF
.	TRBV19	10	TRBJ2-1	TRBD2	TGTGCAACCAAGGGAGGGGAGCAGTTCTTC	CATKGGEQFF
.	TRBV29-1	15	TRBJ1-2	.	TGCAGCGGCGGCCCGTTGGAGCAAATCTTCTATGGCTACACCTTC	CSGGPLEQIFYGYTF
.	TRBV4-1	15	TRBJ2-5	TRBD2	TGCGCCAGCAGCCAACTAGCGGGGGGCCAAGAGACCCAGTACTTC	CASSQLAGGQETQYF
.	TRBV19	13	TRBJ1-6	.	TGTGCCAGTAGTTCCAGAGAGAATTCACCCCTCCACTTT	CASSSRENSPLHF
.	TRBV9	13	TRBJ2-2	.	TGTGCCAGCAGCGTAGCTGTCACCGGGGAGCTGTTTTTT	CASSVAVTGELFF
.	TRBV4-1	15	TRBJ2-7	TRBD2	TGCGCCAGCAGCTTAGGGGTTGGCGGGGGCTACGAGCAGTACTTC	CASSLGVGGGYEQYF
few	TRBV9	16	TRBJ1-2	.	TGTGCCAGCAGCTTCGGGCTCCCTGCCGGAGGATATGGCTACACCTTC	CASSFGLPAGGYGYTF
.	TRBV12-3/TRBV12-4	15	TRBJ1-4	TRBD1	TGTGCCAGCAGTACTCGGGACAGCCCTAACGAAAAACTGTTTTTT	CASSTRDSPNEKLFF
.	TRBV7-9	14	TRBJ2-1	.	TGTGCCAGCAGCTTAATTGGTCTGACGTCAAGTAAGATCTTC	CASSLIGLTSSKIF
.	TRBV29-1	12	TRBJ1-2	.	TGCAGCGCCAATGGAAGGGAGGTCGGCTACACCTTC	CSANGREVGYTF
.	TRBV4-1	14	TRBJ1-1	.	TGCGCCAGCAGCACCGACAGGTCGGTCACTGAAGCTTTCTTT	CASSTDRSVTEAFF
few	TRBV4-1	17	TRBJ2-4	TRBD2	TGCGCCAGCAGCCAAGATATAAGCGGGAGGGCTGGAAACATTCAGTACTTC	CASSQDISGRAGNIQYF
.	TRBV27	15	TRBJ2-7	.	TGTGCCAGCAGTTCCGGGGCAGTTTCTGAATTCGAGCAGTACTTC	CASSSGAVSEFEQYF
.	TRBV27	16	TRBJ2-2	TRBD2	TGTGCCAGCAGAACTTCACTAGCGGGAGACTTCGGGGAGCTGTTTTTT	CASRTSLAGDFGELFF
.	TRBV5-1	15	TRBJ2-3	TRBD1	TGCGCCAGCAGCTTGACAGGGGATGGCACAGATACGCAGTATTTT	CASSLTGDGTDTQYF
.	TRBV6-1	15	TRBJ1-2	TRBD1	TGTGCCAGCAGTGACCACGGCAGGGGGCTGGAGGGCTACACCTTC	CASSDHGRGLEGYTF
.	TRBV2	15	TRBJ1-1	TRBD1	TGTGCCAGCAGTGAAAAAGGGGGCGTTCGCACTGAAGCTTTCTTT	CASSEKGGVRTEAFF
.	TRBV2	14	TRBJ2-7	.	TGTGCCAGCAGTGGCCCAGGGACGGCCTACGAGCAGTACTTC	CASSGPGTAYEQYF
few	TRBV29-1	15	TRBJ2-7	TRBD2	TGCAGCGTTGAGTTGCGGGAGGCTAGAACCTACGAGCAGTACTTC	CSVELREARTYEQYF
.	TRBV28	15	TRBJ2-7	TRBD2	TGTGCCAGCAGTCCTGGACTAGCGGGACTCTACGAGCAGTACTTC	CASSPGLAGLYEQYF
many	TRBV5-1	13	TRBJ2-7	.	TGCGCCAGCAGCCTCGACAACTCCTACGAGCAGTACTTC	CASSLDNSYEQYF
.	TRBV5-4	15	TRBJ2-7	.	TGTGCCAGCAGCCCAGTTGGAGGGGTCTCCTACGAGCAGTACTTC	CASSPVGGVSYEQYF
.	TRBV29-1	12	TRBJ2-7	.	TGCAGCGTTCTGGCAGGTCCCTACGAGCAGTACTTC	CSVLAGPYEQYF
.	TRBV5-1	18	TRBJ1-2	.	TGCGCCAGCAGCTTGGATCCGACAGGCGCATTAACTAACTATGGCTACACCTTC	CASSLDPTGALTNYGYTF
.	TRBV6-2/TRBV6-3	13	TRBJ1-5	.	TGTGCCAGCAGTTACTCCGGGGGCTTGCCCCAGCATTTT	CASSYSGGLPQHF
.	TRBV21-1	19	TRBJ2-1	.	TGTGCCAGCAGCAAAACCGCACGAGGGCGGGGTTGCTCCTACAATGAGCAGTTCTTC	CASSKTARGRGCSYNEQFF
few	TRBV24-1	15	TRBJ2-3	.	TGTGCCACCAGTGATTTGTGGGTTAGCACAGATACGCAGTATTTT	CATSDLWVSTDTQYF
.	TRBV9	16	TRBJ2-3	TRBD1	TGTGCCAGCAGCGTCGCCGCGACAGGGGTTGTGGATACGCAGTATTTT	CASSVAATGVVDTQYF
.	TRBV5-8	15	TRBJ1-5	TRBD1	TGTGCCAGCAGCTTCGGGACAGGGGGCCTTCAGCCCCAGCATTTT	CASSFGTGGLQPQHF
.	TRBV4-1	14	TRBJ1-5	TRBD1	TGCGCCAGCAGCCAAGTGACAGGGAGGCAGCCCCAGCATTTT	CASSQVTGRQPQHF
.	TRBV12-3/TRBV12-4	14	TRBJ1-1	.	TGTGCCAGCAGCCCGTCCGGGGGGAGGACTGAAGCTTTCTTT	CASSPSGGRTEAFF
few	TRBV9	13	TRBJ1-1	.	TGTGCCAGCAGCTCGGGGTGGAACACTGAAGCTTTCTTT	CASSSGWNTEAFF
few	TRBV7-9	13	TRBJ2-7	.	TGTGCCAGCAGCCCCCGGGACCTCTACGAGCAGTACTTC	CASSPRDLYEQYF
.	TRBV19	13	TRBJ2-1	.	TGTGCCAGTAGTATAACGGGTTACAATGAGCAGTTCTTC	CASSITGYNEQFF
.	TRBV24-1	14	TRBJ1-1	.	TGTGCCACCAGTGATTTAAACACGAACACTGAAGCTTTCTTT	CATSDLNTNTEAFF
few	TRBV24-1	16	TRBJ2-1	TRBD2	TGTGCCACCAGTGCGCCTAGCGGGGGGTCGAGCAATGAGCAGTTCTTC	CATSAPSGGSSNEQFF
.	TRBV2	14	TRBJ2-3	.	TGTGCCAGCAGCATCCCGAGGGACACAGATACGCAGTATTTT	CASSIPRDTDTQYF
few	TRBV7-9	13	TRBJ2-5	.	TGTGCCAGCAGCTTAGGGGGGCAGGTGACCCAGTACTTC	CASSLGGQVTQYF
.	TRBV7-7	14	TRBJ2-5	TRBD1	TGTGCTAGCAGCTCAGGGACAGGAGGAGAGACCCAGTACTTC	CASSSGTGGETQYF
few	TRBV6-6	15	TRBJ2-5	.	TGTGCCAGCAGTTACCGTACCGGGGTGGCGGAGACCCAGTACTTC	CASSYRTGVAETQYF
few	TRBV14	13	TRBJ2-5	.	TGTGCCAGCAGCCAAGATCCACAGGAGACCCAGTACTTC	CASSQDPQETQYF
.	TRBV5-6	12	TRBJ1-5	.	TGTGCCAGCAGCTCTCCTAATCAGCCCCAGCATTTT	CASSSPNQPQHF
.	TRBV27	12	TRBJ1-6	.	TGTGCCAGCAGTTACGGGTGGGCACCCCTCCACTTT	CASSYGWAPLHF
few	TRBV5-1	16	TRBJ2-2	TRBD1	TGCGCCAGCAGCTTACCAGGGGGCACGGACACCGGGGAGCTGTTTTTT	CASSLPGGTDTGELFF
.	TRBV30	13	TRBJ2-1	TRBD2	TGTGCCTGGACGAGCGGGGGGGCCAATGAGCAGTTCTTC	CAWTSGGANEQFF
few	TRBV6-5	14	TRBJ1-1	.	TGTGCCAGCAGCCCTGGGGGGGCGCGGGATGAAGCTTTCTTT	CASSPGGARDEAFF
few	TRBV9	15	TRBJ2-7	TRBD1	TGTGCCAGCAGCGTAGGGACAGGGATTTCCTACGAGCAGTACTTC	CASSVGTGISYEQYF
.	TRBV19	15	TRBJ1-4	.	TGTGCCAGTAGTACCCGACATGTCTCTAATGAAAAACTGTTTTTT	CASSTRHVSNEKLFF
.	TRBV20-1	15	TRBJ2-1	.	TGCAGTGCTAGAGATGGGGGGAGCTCCTACAATGAGCAGTTCTTC	CSARDGGSSYNEQFF
.	TRBV4-3	14	TRBJ2-7	TRBD1	TGCGCCAGCAGCCACACGGGACAGGGGTACGAGCAGTACTTC	CASSHTGQGYEQYF
few	TRBV20-1	14	TRBJ2-2	.	TGCAGTGCTAGAGATTGGCCACCATCCGGGGAGCTGTTTTTT	CSARDWPPSGELFF
many	TRBV5-1	14	TRBJ2-7	TRBD1	TGCGCCAGCAGCTTGGGGGGACAGGTCCACGAGCAGTACTTC	CASSLGGQVHEQYF
.	TRBV19	14	TRBJ2-7	.	TGTGCCAGTAGTATGATATGGGACGGGGACGAGCAGTACTTC	CASSMIWDGDEQYF
.	TRBV7-8	17	TRBJ1-6	.	TGTGCCAGCAGCTTAGCTTCGACGGACAGAGCAAATTCACCCCTCCACTTT	CASSLASTDRANSPLHF
.	TRBV27	13	TRBJ2-7	.	TGTGCCAGCAGTCCGGGGCCATGGCACGAGCAGTACTTC	CASSPGPWHEQYF
.	TRBV2	13	TRBJ2-7	.	TGTGCCAGCTTTGGGACGGGCTCCTACGAGCAGTACTTC	CASFGTGSYEQYF